These 25 T cell receptor beta chains came from one sample sequenced in a study of post-analysis software for immune sequencing data. Their cognate antigens are unknown. Each TCR beta cDNA library carried unique molecular identifiers. MiXCR, run by TCRdb on the PCR reads, gives a single entry per CDR3 protein. The data hold about 620,000 distinct CDR3 sequences, with roughly 46% observed a single time. Study-level findings and limits: Five or six TRBV segments were more frequent in patients than controls; TRBV5-6, TRBV5-1 and TRBV20-1 belonged to this group.

Sequenced material: blood. The receptor set was obtained from a girl between 5 and 17 years old with multiple sclerosis.

The chain recombines TRBV14 with TRBJ2-1; no definite D call. The CDR3 covers 13 residues. The germline gives CDR1 SGHDN, CDR2 FVKESK. The ends were cut back, 4 bases at V and 8 bases at J, with 12 bases in the middle. The chain's CDR3 is CASSPPSGYEQFF. The CDR3 DNA follows: TGTGCCAGCAGCCCGCCCTCCGGATATGAGCAGTTCTTC.

The chain has TRBV12-3 or TRBV12-4 and TRBJ2-7; D perhaps matches TRBD1 (6 bases). Near its end, the DNA agrees better with TRBJ2-5, so the J call may be wrong. This CDR3 is built from 19 residues. The CDR3 DNA follows: TGTGCCAGCAGCTTACAGGGATTTTTCTCAACGCTTCACCAAGAGACCCAGTACTTC. Translation gives CASSLQGFFSTLHQETQYF.

This rearrangement joins TRBV6-5 to TRBJ2-3; D might be TRBD2 (6 bases). CDR1 is MNHEY, CDR2 SVGAGI, per germline. V was trimmed by 0 bases and J by 9 bases, leaving 13 bases between them. The CDR3 consists of 14 residues. The CDR3 spells CASSYSGHGGTQYF. For the CDR3, the DNA is TGTGCCAGCAGTTACTCGGGGCACGGAGGGACGCAGTATTTT.

The V gene is TRBV4-1, the J gene TRBJ2-5; TRBD1 aligns across 11 bases. V trimming: 5 bases; J trimming: 5 bases; junction bases outside the gene matches: 10. Germline assignment: CDR1 MGHRA and CDR2 YSYEKL. CDR3 length: 16 residues. The DNA for the CDR3 is TGCGCCAGCAGCGTATCCGGGACAGGGGGGAGGGAGACCCAGTACTTC. This sequence encodes CASSVSGTGGRETQYF.

This clonotype was counted between two and nine times. CDR3 coding DNA: TGTGCCAGCAGTTTTCAGCGGACCTATGGCTACACCTTC. Amino acids: CASSFQRTYGYTF. The chain uses TRBV12-3 or TRBV12-4 and TRBJ1-2; no clear D. The CDR3 loop spans 13 amino acids. Trimming left V 3 bases short and J 4 bases short, with 9 bases between.

Note on this clonotype: The junction departs from the called germline gene at one end, perhaps through a read error. The chain couples TRBV25-1 to TRBJ2-7; TRBD2 might be the D (5 bases). From germline, CDR1 is MGHDK and CDR2 SYGVNS. The CDR3 spans 13 residues. CDR3 loop: CTSSDWAGYEQYF. CDR3 nucleotide sequence: TGTACCAGCAGTGACTGGGCGGGCTACGAGCAGTACTTC.

The V call is TRBV4-1, the J call TRBJ2-7, with D perhaps matching TRBD1 or TRBD2 (5 bases each). V was clipped by 2 bases and J by 5 bases, with 13 bases between them. The V gene's germline CDR1 is MGHRA and CDR2 YSYEKL. This CDR3 contains 14 residues. The CDR3 bases are TGCGCCAGCAGCCAAACCGGGACGGTGAACGAGCAGTACTTC. Its translation: CASSQTGTVNEQYF.

This clonotype has only a few counts. J is TRBJ2-7 and V is TRBV7-2; 13 bases align to TRBD2. The CDR3 spans 15 residues. J gave up 6 bases and V 5 bases, and 7 bases lay outside the gene matches. Germline CDR1 and CDR2: SGHTA and FQGNSA. The CDR3: CASSPPGTSGIEQYF. CDR3 in DNA: TGTGCCAGCAGCCCGCCCGGGACTAGCGGGATCGAGCAGTACTTC.

V usage is TRBV5-1 and J usage is TRBJ2-3, with 7 positions matching TRBD1. CDR3 length equals 15 residues. Per the germline V gene, CDR1 is SGHRS and CDR2 is YFSETQ. V shed 4 bases, J shed 3 bases, and the junction held 8 bases outside the gene matches. The DNA for the CDR3 is TGCGCCAGCAGCCTTTCTGACAGGGAAACAGATACGCAGTATTTT. Encoded protein: CASSLSDRETDTQYF.

This clonotype has a handful of counts. CDR3 sequence: CASSPSPTGSYEQYF. The CDR3 DNA sequence: TGTGCCAGCAGCCCCTCCCCGACAGGTTCCTACGAGCAGTACTTC. V gene TRBV27 combines with J gene TRBJ2-7; D may be TRBD1 (6 bases). Germline loops: CDR1 MNHEY, CDR2 SMNVEV (reference sequence). V was cut by 6 bases and J by 1 base, with 16 bases left in between. This CDR3 is 15 amino acids long.

In this sample, this clonotype turned up a few times. This chain links TRBV7-3 with TRBJ2-1; the match to TRBD2 covers 7 bases. There are 15 residues in the CDR3. Trimming took 5 bases from V and 9 from J; bases not matched to a gene: 13. The germline V gene encodes CDR1 SGHTA and CDR2 FQGTGA. Written as DNA, the CDR3 is TGTGCCAGCAGCCTGGACGGACTAGTGGGTGGTGAGCAGTTCTTC. The encoded protein is CASSLDGLVGGEQFF.

This chain joins TRBV20-1 and TRBJ2-5; no definite D call. Germline-derived CDR1 and CDR2 are DFQATT and SNEGSKA (reference sequence). The CDR3 is 13 residues long. Trimming removed 0 bases at V and 5 bases at J, with 10 bases between. The CDR3 bases are TGCAGTGCTAGAGATGGGCCTACGGAGACCCAGTACTTC. This translates into CSARDGPTETQYF.

The chain joins TRBV7-2 to TRBJ1-2, with D uncertain. Germline V gene sequence: CDR1 SGHTA, CDR2 FQGNSA. V lost 4 bases and J 5 bases, leaving 17 bases between the germline ends. This CDR3 comprises 15 residues. Written as DNA, the CDR3 is TGTGCCAGCAGCTCCGGGCCTCGAAAGCGTTATGGCTACACCTTC. This sequence encodes CASSSGPRKRYGYTF.

This clonotype has just a few counts. The V call is TRBV20-1, the J call TRBJ2-7; 9 bases are shared with TRBD2. Germline trimming cut 1 base from V and 2 bases from J; bases unmatched to any gene: 6. Germline-derived CDR1 and CDR2 are DFQATT and SNEGSKA (reference sequence). This CDR3 region has 15 residues. DNA for the CDR3: TGCAGTGCTAGAGGCCGGACTAGCGTCCCCTACGAGCAGTACTTC. It encodes CSARGRTSVPYEQYF.

This clonotype showed up just a few times. The rearrangement joins TRBV20-1 to TRBJ2-3; TRBD2 agrees at 10 bases. Looked up from germline, CDR1 is DFQATT and CDR2 is SNEGSKA (reference sequence). CDR3 size: 16 residues. V was pared by 5 bases and J by 0 bases, with 8 bases of the junction left unmatched. CDR3 in amino acids: CSAQREGGISTDTQYF. Written as DNA, the CDR3 is TGCAGTGCTCAGCGGGAGGGAGGGATTAGCACAGATACGCAGTATTTT.

The CDR3 DNA is TGTGCCAGCAGCCCCCCCGGGCGGGAGCAGTACTTC. Its translation: CASSPPGREQYF. The chain recombines TRBV4-2 with TRBJ2-7; D is ambiguous. The CDR3 extends over 12 amino acids. V was cut by 4 bases and J by 7 bases, with 11 bases left in between. Germline loops: CDR1 LGHNA, CDR2 YNFKEQ.

In its sample, this clonotype was seen a few times. The chain recombines TRBV29-1 with TRBJ1-2, with 7 bases fitting TRBD1. The CDR3 consists of 12 residues. The ends lost 3 bases at V and 6 bases at J; junction bases unmatched: 4. The germline V gene encodes CDR1 SQVTM and CDR2 ANQGSEA. The CDR3 sequence: CSVETGPNGYTF. For the CDR3, the DNA is TGCAGCGTTGAGACAGGGCCAAATGGCTACACCTTC.

This chain links TRBV7-2 with TRBJ2-3; D might be TRBD2 (6 bases). CDR1 and CDR2 from the germline V gene are SGHTA and FQGNSA. V lost 1 base, J lost 5 bases, and 13 bases lay in between. The CDR3 sequence is 15 residues long. CDR3 in amino acids: CASSLVAGRGDTQYF. The CDR3 coding sequence is TGTGCCAGCAGCTTAGTTGCGGGGCGTGGAGATACGCAGTATTTT.

The rearrangement links TRBV10-3 to TRBJ1-6; tentatively, D is TRBD1 (5 bases). The CDR3 has 18 amino acids. Trimming stripped 2 bases from V and 8 bases from J, with 22 bases between. From germline, CDR1 is ENHRY and CDR2 SYGVKD. The CDR3 region is CAISEASEGRVGDSPLHF. CDR3 DNA sequence: TGTGCCATCAGTGAGGCCTCGGAGGGACGCGTGGGGGATTCACCCCTCCACTTT.

Turning to this clonotype: The junction and the germline gene differ at one end; a read error may be behind it. This chain links TRBV6-1 with TRBJ2-4; D perhaps matches TRBD1 (5 bases). Germline V lookup: CDR1 MNHNS, CDR2 SASEGT. This CDR3 contains 14 residues. The DNA for the CDR3 is TGTGCTAGCAGTGATGGTAGGGGCTGGGACATTCAGTACTTC. This codes for CASSDGRGWDIQYF.

The V call is TRBV15, the J call TRBJ2-5; tentatively, D is TRBD2 (6 bases). V lost 5 bases, J lost 3 bases, and 16 bases lay in between. Germline lookup yields CDR1 LNHNV and CDR2 YYDKDF (reference sequence). The CDR3 length is 15 residues. This chain's CDR3 is CATSPGTAKEETQYF. The CDR3, as DNA: TGTGCCACCAGCCCCGGGACTGCGAAAGAAGAGACCCAGTACTTC.

The chain joins TRBV10-2 to TRBJ1-1; no reliable D call. Germline CDR1 reads WSHSY; CDR2 reads SAAADI. The CDR3 extends over 13 amino acids. Trimming shortened V by 1 base and J by 1 base, and 4 bases separated the two germline ends. CDR3 bases: TGCGCCAGCAGTGAGTTAGGGAACACTGAAGCTTTCTTT. Protein sequence: CASSELGNTEAFF.

The rearrangement joins TRBV7-2 to TRBJ2-7; 14 nucleotides match TRBD2. With V trimmed by 5 bases and J by 3 bases, 9 bases remained unmatched. CDR1 and CDR2 from the germline V gene are SGHTA and FQGNSA. The CDR3 sequence is 17 residues long. The CDR3 protein is CASSPEGLAGAYYEQYF. In DNA form, the CDR3 reads TGTGCCAGCAGCCCCGAGGGACTAGCGGGGGCCTACTACGAGCAGTACTTC.

This clonotype was recorded only once. The gene calls are TRBV12-3 or TRBV12-4 and TRBJ2-3; D is undetermined. V lost 6 bases and J 4 bases, leaving 11 bases between the germline ends. The CDR3 extends over 13 amino acids. CDR3 DNA: TGTGCCAGCAGGGACCTTAAAGCAGATACGCAGTATTTT. Its protein is CASRDLKADTQYF.

The gene calls are TRBV5-1 and TRBJ2-1; 8 nucleotides line up with TRBD2. Germline V lookup: CDR1 SGHRS, CDR2 YFSETQ. With 0 bases clipped from V and 1 base from J, the junction kept 9 bases outside the gene matches. The CDR3 covers 18 residues. CDR3 DNA sequence: TGCGCCAGCAGCTTGGTCGGGGGGGGAATGGGTTCCTACAATGAGCAGTTCTTC. Protein sequence: CASSLVGGGMGSYNEQFF.